This passage covers 3 T cell receptor beta chains from one sample sequenced in a study of CD8 T cells in Susac syndrome. RNA in amounts of roughly 0.45 to 1 ug was reverse transcribed with random hexamers. TCRdb called the immunoSEQ multiplex PCR reads again in MiXCR, with one record for every CDR3 protein. The table shows 100,000 to 150,000 distinct CDR3 sequences, with over 90% occurring only once. The source material was CD4+ T cells from PBMCs. These receptors were taken from a human donor in good health.

The V and J genes are TRBV5-1 and TRBJ2-5; 9 bases match TRBD1. The CDR3 loop spans 15 amino acids. V dropped 4 bases and J dropped 6; count of bases not matched to a gene: 10. Germline CDR1 and CDR2: SGHRS and YFSETQ. The CDR3 DNA reads as TGCGCCAGCAGCCTGTCACAGGGGGCACAGAAGACCCAGTACTTC. The encoded protein is CASSLSQGAQKTQYF. The variable domain in full, with the rest retrieved from reference TRBV5-1 and TRBJ2-5, is KAGVTQTPRYLIKTRGQQVTLSCSPISGHRSVSWYQQTPGQGLQFLFEYFSETQRNKGNFPGRFSGRQFSNSRSEMNVSTLELGDSALYLCASSLSQGAQKTQYFGPGTRLLVL.

The rearrangement joins TRBV27 to TRBJ1-2, with 10 bases identical to TRBD1. The length of the CDR3 is 14 residues. The V and J ends lost 8 bases and 7 bases, in that order; junction bases with no gene match: 10. In germline, CDR1 is MNHEY, CDR2 SMNVEV (reference sequence). CDR3 nucleotide sequence: TGTGCCAGCCGAGGGACAGGGGTACAGGGTGGCTACACCTTC. Translating it yields CASRGTGVQGGYTF.

This clonotype was seen once. The chain carries TRBV28 and TRBJ2-7; D may be TRBD1 (6 bases). Germline assignment: CDR1 MDHEN and CDR2 SYDVKM. V shed 3 bases and J shed 0 bases, with 15 bases lying between them. This CDR3 contains 16 residues. CDR3 amino acids: CASSLPITGNSYEQYF. The CDR3 nucleotides are TGTGCCAGCAGTTTGCCCATTACAGGGAACTCCTACGAGCAGTACTTC.